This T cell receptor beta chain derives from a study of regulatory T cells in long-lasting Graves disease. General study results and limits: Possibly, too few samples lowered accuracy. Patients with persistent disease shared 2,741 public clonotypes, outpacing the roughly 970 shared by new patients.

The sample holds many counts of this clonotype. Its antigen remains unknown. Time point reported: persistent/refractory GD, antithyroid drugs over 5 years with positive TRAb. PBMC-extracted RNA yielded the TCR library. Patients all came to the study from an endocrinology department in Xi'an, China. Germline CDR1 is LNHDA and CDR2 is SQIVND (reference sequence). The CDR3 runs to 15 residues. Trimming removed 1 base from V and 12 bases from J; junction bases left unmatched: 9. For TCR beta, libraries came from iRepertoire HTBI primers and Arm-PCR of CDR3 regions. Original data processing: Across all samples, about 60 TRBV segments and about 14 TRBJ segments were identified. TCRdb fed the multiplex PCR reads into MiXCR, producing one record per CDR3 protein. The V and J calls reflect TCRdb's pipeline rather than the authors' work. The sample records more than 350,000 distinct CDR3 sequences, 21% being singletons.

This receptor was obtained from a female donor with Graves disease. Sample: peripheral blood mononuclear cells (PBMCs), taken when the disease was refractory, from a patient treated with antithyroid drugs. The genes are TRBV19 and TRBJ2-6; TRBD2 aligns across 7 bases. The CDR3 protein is CASSIGDYLPPVLTF. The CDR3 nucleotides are TGTGCCAGTAGTATAGGGGACTACCTTCCCCCCGTCCTGACTTTC.